This T cell receptor beta chain is drawn from a study of T cells after yellow fever vaccination. The length of the CDR3 is 14 residues. V was clipped by 4 bases and J by 9 bases; unmatched bases: 5. Per the germline V gene, CDR1 is ENHRY and CDR2 is SYGVKD. One entry per CDR3 protein, called by TCRdb with MiXCR from the 5' RACE reads. The profile covers around 300,000 distinct CDR3 sequences, with approximately 4% appearing a single time and just under 25% taken by the ten largest. The sample in question was PBMCs, obtained 5 days after the yellow fever booster vaccination. This chain connects TRBV10-3 to TRBJ2-1, with 11 bases lining up with TRBD2. The source of this sequence is a man between 18 and 35 years old who received the YFV17D yellow fever vaccine. This CDR3 reads CAISASGGSVEQFF. In DNA, the CDR3 is TGTGCCATCAGTGCTAGCGGGGGGTCCGTTGAGCAGTTCTTC.